This T cell receptor (beta chain) emerged from a study of T cell changes during pregnancy in multiple sclerosis. Germline trimming cut 0 bases from V and 3 bases from J; bases unmatched to any gene: 3. This CDR3 is built from 15 residues. In germline, CDR1 is SGHRS, CDR2 YFSETQ. The data were produced by immunoSEQ multiplex PCR, yet TCRdb's version contains in-frame clones alone and is incomplete. This sample has roughly 110,000 clones, with about 90% found just once. This clonotype originated in a female donor with multiple sclerosis, enrolled in a pregnancy study. Sequences were derived from peripheral blood, sampled before pregnancy. The chain uses TRBV5-1 and TRBJ1-5, with 7 positions matching TRBD1. CDR3 protein: CASSLEGQINQPQHF. The CDR3, as DNA: TGCGCCAGCAGCTTGGAGGGACAGATCAATCAGCCCCAGCATTTT.